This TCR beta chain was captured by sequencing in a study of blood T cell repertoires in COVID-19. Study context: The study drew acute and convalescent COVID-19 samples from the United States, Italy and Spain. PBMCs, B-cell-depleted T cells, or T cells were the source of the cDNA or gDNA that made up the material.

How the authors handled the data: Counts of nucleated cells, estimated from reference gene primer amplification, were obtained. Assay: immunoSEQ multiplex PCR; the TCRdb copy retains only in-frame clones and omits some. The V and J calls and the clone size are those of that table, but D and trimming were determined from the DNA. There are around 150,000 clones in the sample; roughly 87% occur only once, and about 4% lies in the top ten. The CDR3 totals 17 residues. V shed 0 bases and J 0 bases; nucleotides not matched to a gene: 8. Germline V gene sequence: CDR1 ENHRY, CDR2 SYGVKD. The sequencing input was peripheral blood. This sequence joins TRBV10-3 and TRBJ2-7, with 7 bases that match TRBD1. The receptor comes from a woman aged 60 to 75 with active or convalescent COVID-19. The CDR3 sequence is CAISESFLRDSSYEQYF. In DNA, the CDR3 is TGTGCCATCAGTGAGTCGTTTCTTAGGGACAGCTCCTACGAGCAGTACTTC.